This T cell receptor (beta chain) was documented in a study of blood T cell repertoires in COVID-19. Here immunoSEQ multiplex PCR was the method, and the copy in TCRdb shows in-frame clones only, minus some. Among over 150,000 clones, around 85% were seen once, and the ten largest hold 5% to 7.5%. The ends were cut back, 4 bases at V and 12 bases at J, with 14 bases in the middle. The CDR3 loop spans 13 amino acids. Per germline, CDR1 SGHNT and CDR2 YYREEE (reference sequence). This chain uses TRBV5-4 with TRBJ1-6, with D possibly being TRBD1 (5 bases). This TCR was sampled from a man in his forties or fifties who had recovered from COVID-19. The sequencing input was PBMCs or T cells enriched from blood (not recorded which). The CDR3 loop reads CASSPDSAGPLHF. The CDR3 DNA sequence: TGTGCCAGCAGCCCTGACAGCGCCGGACCCCTCCACTTT.